Sequencing of this T cell receptor (beta chain) was carried out in a study of regulatory T cells in long-lasting Graves disease. The CDR3 has 11 residues. Between the trimmed V and J ends, which lost 5 bases and 0 bases, there was a span of 2 bases. Stated time point: persistent/refractory GD, antithyroid drugs over 5 years with positive TRAb. The TCR library was prepared using RNA isolated from PBMCs. This clonotype was seen many times. The authors built TCR beta libraries using iRepertoire HTBI primers and Arm-PCR of CDR3 regions. TCRdb analysed the multiplex PCR reads with MiXCR anew, one entry per CDR3 protein. Here the sample spans roughly 400,000 distinct CDR3 sequences, around a fifth being singletons.

The chain has TRBV12-3 or TRBV12-4 and TRBJ2-7; D uncertain. The receptor's source is a female donor with Graves disease. The sequenced sample was peripheral blood mononuclear cells (PBMCs), obtained when the disease was refractory, from a patient treated with antithyroid drugs. The CDR3 bases are TGTGCCAGCAGTATCTCCTACGAGCAGTACTTC. Amino acids: CASSISYEQYF.